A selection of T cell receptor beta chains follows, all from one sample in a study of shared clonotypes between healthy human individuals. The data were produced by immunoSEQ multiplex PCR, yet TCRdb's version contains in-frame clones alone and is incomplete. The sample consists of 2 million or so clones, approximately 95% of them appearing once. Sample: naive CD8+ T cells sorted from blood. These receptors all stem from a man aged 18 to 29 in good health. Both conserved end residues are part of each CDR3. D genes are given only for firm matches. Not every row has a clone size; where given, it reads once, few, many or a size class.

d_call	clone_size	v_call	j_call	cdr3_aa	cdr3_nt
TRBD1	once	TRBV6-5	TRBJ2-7	CASSHSTGAYEQYF	TGTGCCAGCAGCCACAGTACAGGGGCCTACGAGCAGTACTTC
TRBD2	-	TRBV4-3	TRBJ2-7	CASSQVWLAEPYEQYF	TGCGCCAGCAGCCAAGTTTGGCTAGCGGAGCCCTACGAGCAGTACTTC
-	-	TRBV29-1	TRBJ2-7	CSVEKVTRGSDEQYF	TGCAGCGTTGAGAAAGTGACTAGGGGTTCTGACGAGCAGTACTTC
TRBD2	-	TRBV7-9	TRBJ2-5	CASLAGVGETQYF	TGTGCCAGCCTAGCGGGAGTCGGGGAGACCCAGTACTTC
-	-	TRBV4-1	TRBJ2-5	CASSTRAIQETQYF	TGCGCCAGCAGCACCCGAGCCATCCAGGAGACCCAGTACTTC
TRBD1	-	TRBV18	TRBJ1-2	CASSPGTGGFVANYGYTF	TGTGCCAGCTCACCCGGGACAGGGGGCTTCGTAGCTAACTATGGCTACACCTTC
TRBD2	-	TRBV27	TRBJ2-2	CASSFIGGSNTGELFF	TGTGCCAGCAGTTTTATCGGGGGGTCGAACACCGGGGAGCTGTTTTTT
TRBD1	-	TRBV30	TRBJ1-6	CAWSTGDLYSPLHF	TGTGCCTGGAGTACAGGGGATCTTTATTCACCCCTCCACTTT
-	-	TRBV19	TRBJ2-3	CASTPTPITSTDTQYF	TGTGCCAGTACTCCTACTCCCATCACTAGCACAGATACGCAGTATTTT
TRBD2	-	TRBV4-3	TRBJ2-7	CASSQASTSGVYEQYF	TGCGCCAGCAGCCAAGCCTCGACTAGCGGGGTTTACGAGCAGTACTTC
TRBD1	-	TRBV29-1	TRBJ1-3	CSVENWDRGQSGNTIYF	TGCAGCGTTGAAAACTGGGACAGGGGCCAATCTGGAAACACCATATATTTT
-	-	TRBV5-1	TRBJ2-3	CASSLAYPDGITDTQYF	TGCGCCAGCAGCTTGGCCTATCCAGACGGCATCACAGATACGCAGTATTTT
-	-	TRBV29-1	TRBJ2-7	CSVEDTGYEQYF	TGCAGCGTTGAAGACACGGGCTACGAGCAGTACTTC
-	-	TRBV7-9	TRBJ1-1	CASSLGLGTEAFF	TGTGCCAGCAGCTTAGGCTTGGGCACTGAAGCTTTCTTT
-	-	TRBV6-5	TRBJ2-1	CASSYSSVDEQFF	TGTGCCAGCAGTTACTCTTCCGTCGATGAGCAGTTCTTC
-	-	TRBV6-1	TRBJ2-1	CASSERGGSYYNEQFF	TGTGCCAGCAGTGAGCGAGGTGGGTCCTACTACAATGAGCAGTTCTTC
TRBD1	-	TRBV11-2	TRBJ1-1	CASSPDRGLRNTEAFF	TGTGCCAGCAGCCCCGACAGGGGGCTGAGGAACACTGAAGCTTTCTTT
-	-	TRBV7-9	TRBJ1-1	CASSLEFGQLNTEAFF	TGTGCCAGCAGCTTAGAGTTCGGACAGCTGAACACTGAAGCTTTCTTT
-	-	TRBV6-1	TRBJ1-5	CASSEGPWKEGNQPQHF	TGTGCCAGCAGTGAAGGCCCTTGGAAAGAAGGCAATCAGCCCCAGCATTTT
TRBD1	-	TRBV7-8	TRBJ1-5	CASSPRQVTTGDYQPQHF	TGTGCCAGCAGCCCTCGCCAAGTAACCACAGGGGATTATCAGCCCCAGCATTTT
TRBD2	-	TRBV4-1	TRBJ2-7	CASSQERLAPEQYF	TGCGCCAGCAGCCAAGAGCGACTAGCTCCCGAGCAGTACTTC
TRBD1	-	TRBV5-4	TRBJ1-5	CASSFDGQVSQPQHF	TGTGCCAGCAGCTTTGACGGACAGGTTAGTCAGCCCCAGCATTTT
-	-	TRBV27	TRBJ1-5	CASSSFRNNQPQHF	TGTGCCAGCAGTTCGTTCAGGAACAATCAGCCCCAGCATTTT
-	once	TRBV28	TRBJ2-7	CASSSPPGIPSYEQYF	TGTGCCAGCAGTTCGCCCCCGGGAATACCGTCCTACGAGCAGTACTTC
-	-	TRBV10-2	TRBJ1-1	CASSGAGVNTEAFF	TGCGCCAGCAGTGGTGCCGGGGTTAACACTGAAGCTTTCTTT
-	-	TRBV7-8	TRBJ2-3	CASSLTTTDTQYF	TGTGCCAGCAGCTTGACTACCACAGATACGCAGTATTTT
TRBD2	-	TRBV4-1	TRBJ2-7	CASSPTSGDYEQYF	TGCGCCAGCAGCCCGACTAGCGGGGACTACGAGCAGTACTTC
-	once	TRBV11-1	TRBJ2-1	CASSLRGQGDDEQFF	TGTGCCAGCAGCTTAAGGGGTCAGGGTGATGATGAGCAGTTCTTC
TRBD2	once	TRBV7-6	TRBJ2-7	CASSAAAGGTYEQYF	TGTGCCAGCAGCGCGGCGGCGGGAGGCACCTACGAGCAGTACTTC
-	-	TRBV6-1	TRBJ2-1	CASSGDILGVYEQFF	TGTGCCAGCAGTGGGGACATCCTAGGAGTCTATGAGCAGTTCTTC
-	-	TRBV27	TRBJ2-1	CASSLAGGSGINEQFF	TGTGCCAGCAGTTTAGCGGGTGGATCTGGGATCAATGAGCAGTTCTTC
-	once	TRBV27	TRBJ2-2	CASTDINTGELFF	TGTGCCAGCACAGATATAAACACCGGGGAGCTGTTTTTT
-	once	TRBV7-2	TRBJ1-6	CASSYKTASYNSPLHF	TGTGCCAGCAGCTACAAGACTGCCTCCTATAATTCACCCCTCCACTTT
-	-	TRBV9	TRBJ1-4	CASSAGENNEKLFF	TGTGCCAGCAGCGCCGGGGAGAACAATGAAAAACTGTTTTTT
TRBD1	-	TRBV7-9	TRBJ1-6	CASSSSGGQGNSPLHF	TGTGCCAGCAGCTCCTCGGGGGGACAGGGGAATTCACCCCTCCACTTT
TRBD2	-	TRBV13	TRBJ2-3	CASSGTSADTDTQYF	TGTGCCAGCAGCGGGACTAGTGCAGACACAGATACGCAGTATTTT
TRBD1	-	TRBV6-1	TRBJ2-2	CASSEEEGPATGHTGELFF	TGTGCCAGCAGTGAAGAAGAAGGCCCAGCGACAGGGCATACCGGGGAGCTGTTTTTT
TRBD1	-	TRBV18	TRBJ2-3	CASSPGDRGYTDTQYF	TGTGCCAGCTCACCAGGGGACAGGGGATACACAGATACGCAGTATTTT
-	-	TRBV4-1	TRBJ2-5	CASSQDSGSETQYF	TGCGCCAGCAGCCAAGATTCCGGTTCGGAGACCCAGTACTTC
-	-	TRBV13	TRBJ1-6	CASSLGKGPLPHF	TGTGCCAGCAGCTTAGGTAAAGGGCCCCTTCCCCACTTT
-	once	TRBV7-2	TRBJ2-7	CASSLFRVHEQYF	TGTGCCAGCAGCTTATTTCGGGTCCACGAGCAGTACTTC
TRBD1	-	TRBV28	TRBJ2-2	CASSFLTGWTGELFF	TGTGCCAGCAGTTTCCTGACAGGGTGGACCGGGGAGCTGTTTTTT